The 31 T cell receptor beta chains presented below share a single source sample, sequenced in a study of technical replicates of blood from a handful of donors. Produced via immunoSEQ multiplex PCR; TCRdb's table is partial and in-frame only. The sample shows 70,000 to 80,000 clones, roughly 96% of them seen only once. Sample: T cells isolated from PBMCs. Receptors were obtained from a human donor in good health.

This rearrangement joins TRBV7-3 to TRBJ2-1; 11 bases are a match to TRBD2. Germline CDR1 and CDR2: SGHTA and FQGTGA. The V segment lost 4 bases and the J segment 4 bases; nucleotides outside the gene matches: 6. CDR3 length equals 16 residues. The CDR3 reads CASSWDGTSGYNEQFF. The CDR3 DNA reads TGTGCCAGCAGCTGGGACGGGACTAGCGGATACAATGAGCAGTTCTTC.

The sample holds a few counts of this clone. This chain joins TRBV5-4 and TRBJ2-5; 7 positions match TRBD2. V trimming: 1 base; J trimming: 7 bases; junction bases outside the gene matches: 13. The CDR3 totals 16 residues. Germline V gene sequence: CDR1 SGHNT, CDR2 YYREEE (reference sequence). CDR3 DNA sequence: TGTGCCAGCAGCTTGCCGTCTACGAGCGGGAAGATGACCCAGTACTTC. It encodes CASSLPSTSGKMTQYF.

This clone was recorded once. The chain links TRBV10-2 to TRBJ2-2; 12 nucleotides line up with TRBD2. This CDR3 comprises 19 residues. CDR1 is WSHSY and CDR2 is SAAADI in the germline V gene. J lost 6 bases, V lost 6 bases, and 17 bases had no gene match. The CDR3 sequence: CASSLKGLAGRGAAGELFF. DNA for the CDR3: TGCGCCAGCAGCCTTAAAGGACTAGCGGGAAGAGGGGCTGCCGGGGAGCTGTTTTTT.

The V gene is TRBV27, the J gene TRBJ1-4; perhaps TRBD1 as D (5 bases). With 5 bases removed from V and 5 bases from J, the gap between germline ends came to 18 bases. Germline V lookup: CDR1 MNHEY, CDR2 SMNVEV (reference sequence). The CDR3 is 16 residues long. The CDR3 protein is CASSRGALWGNEKLFF. The CDR3 DNA sequence: TGTGCCAGCAGTCGCGGGGCCCTATGGGGGAATGAAAAACTGTTTTTT. Full variable domain (missing parts from reference TRBV27 and TRBJ1-4): EAQVTQNPRYLITVTGKKLTVTCSQNMNHEYMSWYRQDPGLGLRQIYYSMNVEVTDKGDVPEGYKVSRKEKRNFPLILESPSPNQTSLYFCASSRGALWGNEKLFFGSGTQLSVL.

This chain connects TRBV5-1 to TRBJ2-5, with D maybe TRBD1 (5 bases). Germline values: CDR1 SGHRS, CDR2 YFSETQ. Between the trimmed V and J ends, which lost 4 bases and 0 bases, there was a span of 10 bases. The CDR3 totals 14 residues. The CDR3 DNA sequence: TGCGCCAGCAGCCCGGACAACCACCAAGAGACCCAGTACTTC. Amino acid sequence: CASSPDNHQETQYF.

This chain joins TRBV10-1 and TRBJ1-1, with D perhaps matching TRBD1 (6 bases). CDR3 length: 15 amino acids. Germline values: CDR1 WNHNN, CDR2 SYGVQD (reference sequence). Trimming removed 4 bases from V and 2 bases from J, with 14 bases in between. The CDR3 loop reads CASSAKGQQNTEAFF. The DNA of the CDR3 is TGCGCCAGCAGTGCGAAGGGACAACAAAACACTGAAGCTTTCTTT.

This sequence joins TRBV7-7 and TRBJ2-5; 11 bases are a match to TRBD2. Germline loops: CDR1 SSHAT, CDR2 FNYEAQ (reference sequence). V was pared by 5 bases and J by 0 bases, with 14 bases of the junction left unmatched. This CDR3 is built from 19 residues. The chain's CDR3 is CASSDNRTLAGGNQETQYF. CDR3 sequence (DNA): TGTGCCAGCAGCGACAACAGAACGCTAGCGGGAGGCAACCAAGAGACCCAGTACTTC.

The chain joins TRBV29-1 to TRBJ1-1; 7 nucleotides agree with TRBD1. CDR1 is SQVTM, CDR2 ANQGSEA, per germline. The CDR3 is made up of 11 amino acids. The J segment lost 3 bases and the V segment lost 7 bases, leaving 2 bases of the junction unmatched. The DNA of the CDR3 is TGCAGCGCCGGGACAGACACTGAAGCTTTCTTT. Its translation: CSAGTDTEAFF.

This clone was found once. This chain connects TRBV7-2 to TRBJ2-7; D might be TRBD2 (6 bases). The CDR3 is made up of 15 amino acids. CDR1 and CDR2 from the germline V gene are SGHTA and FQGNSA. With 0 bases removed from V and 4 bases from J, the gap between germline ends came to 13 bases. The CDR3 DNA reads TGTGCCAGCAGCTTAGCGGGACTCGAGGAATACGAGCAGTACTTC. Encoded protein: CASSLAGLEEYEQYF.

This chain links TRBV19 with TRBJ2-3; 9 bases line up with TRBD1. Germline V gene data show CDR1 as LNHDA and CDR2 as SQIVND (reference sequence). V was pared by 4 bases and J by 2 bases, with 10 bases of the junction left unmatched. This CDR3 has 17 residues. CDR3 in amino acids: CASSRGQGVSDTDTQYF. The CDR3 DNA sequence: TGTGCCAGTAGTAGGGGACAGGGAGTTTCGGACACAGATACGCAGTATTTT.

This chain links TRBV2 with TRBJ1-2; 8 bases are shared with TRBD1. Unmatched junction bases numbered 6, after V lost 8 bases and J lost 4 bases. Germline V gives CDR1 SNHLY, CDR2 FYNNEI. There are 13 residues in the CDR3. CDR3 DNA sequence: TGTGCCAGCGGGCAGGGGGCGGCCTATGGCTACACCTTC. Protein: CASGQGAAYGYTF.

The chain employs TRBV30 and TRBJ2-5, with D perhaps TRBD2 (6 bases). The CDR3 has 13 amino acids. In germline, CDR1 is GTSNPN, CDR2 SVGIG (reference sequence). V was cut by 2 bases and J by 7 bases, with 14 bases left in between. In nucleotides, the CDR3 is TGTGCCTGGAGTTCCTCAACGGAGGGGACCCAGTACTTC. Protein sequence: CAWSSSTEGTQYF.

The CDR3 protein is CAAGGGLAKNIQYF. CDR3 nucleotides: TGCGCAGCGGGGGGGGGTCTAGCCAAAAACATTCAGTACTTC. V gene TRBV10-2 combines with J gene TRBJ2-4; 10 bases fit TRBD2. CDR1 is WSHSY, CDR2 SAAADI, per germline. The CDR3 extends over 14 amino acids.

The CDR3 region has the DNA TGTGCCAGCAGTTACTTTGGACAGGGGCAACTGTTTTTT. Amino acid sequence: CASSYFGQGQLFF. The chain recombines TRBV6-5 with TRBJ1-4; 9 nucleotides match TRBD1. The CDR3 is 13 amino acids. Germline V gene sequence: CDR1 MNHEY, CDR2 SVGAGI. The trim removed 1 base at V and 12 bases at J, leaving 3 bases unmatched.

The V gene is TRBV7-9, the J gene TRBJ1-1; D gene unclear. This CDR3 is 14 amino acids long. Trimming took off 2 bases at V and 3 bases at J, with 10 bases between the two ends. From germline, CDR1 is SEHNR and CDR2 FQNEAQ (reference sequence). The CDR3 protein is CASSLSNEDTEAFF. Written as DNA, the CDR3 is TGTGCCAGCAGCTTATCCAACGAGGACACTGAAGCTTTCTTT.

The V gene is TRBV19, the J gene TRBJ1-2, with D maybe TRBD1 (5 bases). Germline CDR1 LNHDA, CDR2 SQIVND (reference sequence). V dropped 3 bases and J dropped 9 bases, with 11 bases sitting between them. This CDR3 comprises 12 residues. CDR3 nucleotides: TGTGCCAGTAGTATCGGGGGAAGGAGCTACACCTTC. Translated: CASSIGGRSYTF.

The chain links TRBV25-1 to TRBJ1-6; the D gene is possibly TRBD1 (5 bases). Trimming pared 3 bases from V and 11 bases from J, leaving 11 bases between. Germline lookup yields CDR1 MGHDK and CDR2 SYGVNS. This CDR3 region has 13 residues. The CDR3 coding sequence is TGTGCCAGCAGTGAGTTCGGGGGAACACCCCTCCACTTT. It encodes CASSEFGGTPLHF.

V usage is TRBV2 and J usage is TRBJ2-7; 11 bases are shared with TRBD2. The germline gives CDR1 SNHLY, CDR2 FYNNEI. Unmatched junction bases numbered 7, after V lost 4 bases and J lost 5 bases. This CDR3 comprises 15 residues. As DNA, the CDR3 is TGTGCCAGCAGTGTGATAGCGGGGGGGGTCGACGAGCAGTACTTC. As protein: CASSVIAGGVDEQYF.

The V call is TRBV2, the J call TRBJ1-6; D uncertain. Germline V gene lookup returns CDR1 SNHLY and CDR2 FYNNEI. This CDR3 comprises 14 residues. Trimming took off 3 bases at V and 10 bases at J, with 13 bases between the two ends. This CDR3 is CASSDPGTGSPLHF. The CDR3 nucleotides are TGTGCCAGCAGTGATCCGGGAACGGGCTCACCCCTCCACTTT.

The V call is TRBV7-9, the J call TRBJ2-3, with TRBD1 matching 12 bases. Germline loops: CDR1 SEHNR, CDR2 FQNEAQ (reference sequence). There are 16 residues in the CDR3. The J segment lost 6 bases and the V segment lost 5 bases, leaving 9 bases of the junction unmatched. In nucleotides, the CDR3 is TGTGCCAGCAGCCATTCCCGGGACAGGGGGCTGGATACGCAGTATTTT. Translation: CASSHSRDRGLDTQYF.

V and J are TRBV5-1 and TRBJ2-7; TRBD1 aligns across 7 bases. The CDR3 runs to 14 residues. Germline values: CDR1 SGHRS, CDR2 YFSETQ. With V trimmed by 4 bases and J by 2 bases, 6 bases remained unmatched. CDR3 sequence reads: CASSQGDRAYEQYF. The CDR3 DNA reads as TGCGCCAGCAGCCAAGGGGACAGAGCCTACGAGCAGTACTTC.

V usage is TRBV6-5 and J usage is TRBJ1-2; 7 nucleotides align to TRBD1. The V gene's germline CDR1 is MNHEY and CDR2 SVGAGI. The CDR3 contains 13 residues. J gave up 7 bases and V 0 bases, and 2 bases lay outside the gene matches. The CDR3 DNA sequence: TGTGCCAGCAGTTACTCAGGGGGCCCTGGCTACACCTTC. It codes for CASSYSGGPGYTF.

The table lists this clone with a count of one. The rearrangement joins TRBV30 to TRBJ1-1; 7 bases are a match to TRBD1. The CDR3 contains 14 residues. Germline V gene lookup returns CDR1 GTSNPN and CDR2 SVGIG (reference sequence). The J segment lost 5 bases and the V segment lost 4 bases, leaving 10 bases of the junction unmatched. Here the CDR3 DNA reads TGTGCCTGGATCCAAGGGGGCGCAGGTACTGAAGCTTTCTTT. Translated: CAWIQGGAGTEAFF.

The chain carries TRBV18 and TRBJ1-2; TRBD1 agrees at 8 bases. Germline V gene data show CDR1 as KGHSH and CDR2 as LQKENI. The J segment lost 8 bases and the V segment lost 3 bases, leaving 5 bases of the junction unmatched. This CDR3 region has 13 residues. This CDR3 reads CASSPSGGWGYTF. The CDR3 DNA reads TGTGCCAGCTCACCGTCAGGGGGCTGGGGCTACACCTTC.

The chain is built from TRBV6-1 and TRBJ1-2, with a tentative D call TRBD1 (6 bases). The V end lost 6 bases, the J end lost 6 bases, and 14 bases lay between the germline ends. The CDR3 is 13 amino acids. Germline V gene lookup returns CDR1 MNHNS and CDR2 SASEGT. In DNA form, the CDR3 reads TGTGCCAGCAGACGCACAGGGAAGAATGGCTACACCTTC. Amino acids: CASRRTGKNGYTF.

The chain carries TRBV14 and TRBJ2-5; tentatively, D is TRBD1 (6 bases). The ends were cut back, 4 bases at V and 5 bases at J, with 17 bases in the middle. Germline V lookup: CDR1 SGHDN, CDR2 FVKESK. CDR3 length equals 15 residues. DNA for the CDR3: TGTGCCAGCAGCCGTCCGGACAGCCTCGGGGAGACCCAGTACTTC. Translation gives CASSRPDSLGETQYF.

The V gene is TRBV5-4, the J gene TRBJ2-4, with D possibly matching TRBD2 (5 bases). The CDR3 length is 15 residues. Germline values: CDR1 SGHNT, CDR2 YYREEE (reference sequence). Trimming stripped 1 base from V and 6 bases from J, with 14 bases between. Here the CDR3 DNA reads TGTGCCAGCAGCTTGACCCGGGGTCATGGAAACATTCAGTACTTC. Its protein product is CASSLTRGHGNIQYF.

This chain connects TRBV11-1 to TRBJ1-2; 12 bases fit TRBD1. The V and J ends lost 1 base and 4 bases, in that order; junction bases with no gene match: 13. The V gene's germline CDR1 is SGHAT and CDR2 FQDESV (reference sequence). The CDR3 extends over 19 amino acids. This CDR3 reads CASSLGARDRGLLSYGYTF. CDR3 nucleotide sequence: TGTGCCAGCAGCTTAGGGGCACGGGACAGGGGGCTTCTCAGCTATGGCTACACCTTC.

The CDR3 DNA is TGTGCCAGCAGCCTAATGGGGGGCCAAGAGACCCAGTACTTC. Translating gives CASSLMGGQETQYF. This chain connects TRBV11-2 to TRBJ2-5; tentative D call: TRBD2 (6 bases). Germline V lookup: CDR1 SGHAT, CDR2 FQNNGV. V lost 5 bases and J lost 1, with 11 bases in between. The CDR3 loop spans 14 amino acids.

The chain couples TRBV5-4 to TRBJ2-7; D not certain. The germline V and J ends were trimmed by 0 bases and 4 bases, with 11 bases remaining between them. Germline V CDR1 and CDR2: SGHNT, YYREEE (reference sequence). The length of the CDR3 is 14 residues. CDR3 nucleotides: TGTGCCAGCAGCTTGGCTCCAGGTGGGTACGAGCAGTACTTC. Its translation is CASSLAPGGYEQYF.

This sequence joins TRBV27 and TRBJ2-2; 7 bases match TRBD1. Losses at the gene ends were 3 bases for V and 0 bases for J; bases not matched to a gene: 1. The germline V gene has CDR1 MNHEY and CDR2 SMNVEV (reference sequence). The CDR3 runs to 15 residues. The CDR3 here is CASSFQGANTGELFF. CDR3 coding DNA: TGTGCCAGCAGTTTTCAGGGGGCGAACACCGGGGAGCTGTTTTTT.